Shown below are 9 T cell receptor beta chains from a single sample sequenced in a study of shared clonotypes between healthy human individuals. Data came from immunoSEQ multiplex PCR; TCRdb stores just in-frame clones and leaves some out. Among roughly 1.5 million clones listed, about 98% were seen once. Sequencing was carried out using naive CD4+ T cells sorted from blood. Subset meaning: CD45RA+ positively selected. The receptors shown here come from a man aged 25-45 years in good health.

The gene calls are TRBV27 and TRBJ2-3; D perhaps matches TRBD2 (5 bases). With 4 bases removed from V and 3 bases from J, the gap between germline ends came to 14 bases. This CDR3 has 15 amino acids. The germline CDR1 and CDR2 sequences are MNHEY and SMNVEV (reference sequence). The CDR3 DNA follows: TGTGCCAGCAGTTCCCCTCGGAGGCAGACAGATACGCAGTATTTT. Translated: CASSSPRRQTDTQYF.

The V gene is TRBV7-8, the J gene TRBJ2-5; perhaps TRBD2 as D (5 bases). V lost 8 bases and J lost 7, with 23 bases in between. Per the germline V gene, CDR1 is SGHVS and CDR2 is FQNEAQ. This CDR3 is built from 15 residues. CDR3 region: CASHPGDSSGGTQYF. CDR3 nucleotide sequence: TGTGCCAGCCATCCCGGCGACTCCTCTGGAGGGACCCAGTACTTC.

This clone was recorded once. Distinct nucleotide sequences in the sample also encode this CDR3. The V and J genes are TRBV18 and TRBJ2-2; D tentatively fits TRBD1 or TRBD2 (5 bases each). The germline V gene has CDR1 KGHSH and CDR2 LQKENI. The length of the CDR3 is 16 residues. V was pared by 0 bases and J by 3 bases, with 11 bases between. In nucleotides, the CDR3 is TGTGCCAGCTCACCACCGGCAGGGAGAGACACCGGGGAGCTGTTTTTT. It specifies CASSPPAGRDTGELFF.

In regard to this clone: Additional DNA sequences in this sample encode the identical CDR3. The rearrangement joins TRBV7-2 to TRBJ2-3; D gene uncertain. The CDR3 consists of 12 residues. V lost 1 base and J lost 5, with 4 bases in between. Germline V gene sequence: CDR1 SGHTA, CDR2 FQGNSA. The CDR3 protein is CASSLVVDTQYF. CDR3 nucleotides: TGTGCCAGCAGCTTAGTTGTAGATACGCAGTATTTT.

A remark on this clone: This sample also contains other DNA sequences that code for the same CDR3. The chain carries TRBV10-3 and TRBJ2-1; D is unclear. The germline V and J ends were trimmed by 4 bases and 5 bases, with 3 bases remaining between them. Germline V gives CDR1 ENHRY, CDR2 SYGVKD. This CDR3 spans 11 amino acids. The CDR3 here is CAISADNEQFF. The CDR3 nucleotides read TGTGCCATCAGTGCAGACAATGAGCAGTTCTTC.

The V call is TRBV27, the J call TRBJ2-1; 10 nucleotides agree with TRBD2. The CDR3 contains 17 residues. Looked up from germline, CDR1 is MNHEY and CDR2 is SMNVEV (reference sequence). Germline trimming cut 6 bases from V and 5 bases from J; bases unmatched to any gene: 13. The CDR3 DNA reads TGTGCCAGCAGCTTTCTCGCGGCTAGCGGGAGTAACAATGAGCAGTTCTTC. Its translation is CASSFLAASGSNNEQFF.

This rearrangement joins TRBV11-2 to TRBJ1-4; a weak D match, TRBD1 (5 bases). Trimming pared 5 bases from V and 3 bases from J, leaving 7 bases between. Germline V gene lookup returns CDR1 SGHAT and CDR2 FQNNGV. The length of the CDR3 is 13 residues. The CDR3 DNA sequence: TGTGCCAGCAGCCGGGGCGCTAATGAAAAACTGTTTTTT. Residues: CASSRGANEKLFF.

The genes are TRBV10-3 and TRBJ2-1, with TRBD1 as a possible D gene (6 bases). CDR1 is ENHRY and CDR2 is SYGVKD in the germline V gene. CDR3 size: 15 residues. V lost 2 bases and J lost 8, with 16 bases in between. The CDR3 loop reads CAISEIGQLWDEQFF. The CDR3 coding sequence is TGTGCCATCAGTGAGATCGGACAGTTGTGGGATGAGCAGTTCTTC.

The J gene is TRBJ1-1, the V gene TRBV18; tentative D call: TRBD1 (5 bases). Between the trimmed V and J ends, which lost 0 bases and 4 bases, there was a span of 9 bases. The CDR3 totals 14 residues. CDR1 is KGHSH and CDR2 is LQKENI in the germline V gene. CDR3 protein: CASSPPLGGTEAFF. The CDR3 nucleotides are TGTGCCAGCTCACCACCATTGGGGGGCACTGAAGCTTTCTTT.